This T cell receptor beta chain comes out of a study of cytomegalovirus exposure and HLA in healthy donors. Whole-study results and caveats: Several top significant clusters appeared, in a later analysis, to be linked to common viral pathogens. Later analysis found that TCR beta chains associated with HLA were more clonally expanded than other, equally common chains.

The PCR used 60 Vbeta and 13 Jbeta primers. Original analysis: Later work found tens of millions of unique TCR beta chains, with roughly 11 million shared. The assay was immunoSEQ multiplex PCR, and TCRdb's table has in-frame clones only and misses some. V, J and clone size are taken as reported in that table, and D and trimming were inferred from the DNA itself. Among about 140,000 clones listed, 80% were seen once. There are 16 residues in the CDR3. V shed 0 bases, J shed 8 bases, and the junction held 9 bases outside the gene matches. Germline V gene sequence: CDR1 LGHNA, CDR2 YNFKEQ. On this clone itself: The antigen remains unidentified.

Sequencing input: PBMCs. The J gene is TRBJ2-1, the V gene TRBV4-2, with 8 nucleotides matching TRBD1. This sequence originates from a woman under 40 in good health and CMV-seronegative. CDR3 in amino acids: CASSQDDRGLIYEQFF. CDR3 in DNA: TGTGCCAGCAGCCAAGATGACAGGGGACTCATCTATGAGCAGTTCTTC.